The clone carrying this T cell receptor (beta chain) appeared a few times. What it binds is unknown. Molecular barcoding with unique molecular identifiers was used for the TCRbeta library. Via MiXCR, TCRdb re-called the PCR reads, giving one row per CDR3 protein. The table records approximately 350,000 distinct CDR3 sequences, roughly 15% of them present only once. Deletions cut 3 bases from V and 8 bases from J, with 13 bases between. Germline-derived CDR1 and CDR2 are SEHNR and FQNEAQ (reference sequence). The CDR3 sequence is 13 residues long. The data derive from a study of T-cell reconstitution after alpha-beta-depleted transplantation in children. Study-wide findings and caveats: Where some patients showed high TCRbeta diversity at day 60, it came from recipient T cells and thymic progenitors that had survived. Approximately two months post-transplant, alpha-beta T cells reportedly originated from several hundred expanded graft clones. At the one-year point after transplant, T-cell counts and TCRbeta diversity were found to come mostly from T cells that had been newly produced.

The genes are TRBV7-9 and TRBJ1-1; D remains ambiguous. The sequences come from PBMCs, mostly from graft donor cells, collected 360 days after TCRalphabeta/CD19-depleted stem cell transplant. The clonotype comes from a male patient aged 2-15 years who had a stem cell transplant for acute lymphoblastic leukemia, so the T cells may come from the graft donor. The CDR3 loop is CASSLGGGVEAFF. The CDR3 coding sequence is TGTGCCAGCAGCTTGGGCGGTGGGGTCGAAGCTTTCTTT.